A selection of T cell receptor beta chains follows, all from one sample in a study of T-cell reconstitution after alpha-beta-depleted transplantation in children. TCRdb ran MiXCR on the PCR reads and lists one entry per CDR3 protein. Among some 550,000 distinct CDR3 sequences listed, more than 20% were seen once. The starting material was PBMCs, mostly from graft donor cells, obtained 360 days after TCRalphabeta/CD19-depleted stem cell transplant. All receptors derive from a boy under two years old who had a stem cell transplant for acute myeloid leukemia, so the T cells may come from the graft donor. Both conserved end residues are part of each CDR3. A D gene is named only where the DNA matches it firmly. Size values are once, few and many counts, or a class for expanded clones, and some rows have none.

cdr3_aa cdr3_nt clone_size d_call j_call v_call
CASSLARMSRETQYF TGTGCCAGCAGCTTAGCGCGCATGTCACGAGAGACCCAGTACTTC few . TRBJ2-5 TRBV7-8
CASSFGGSREQYF TGCGCCAGCAGCTTCGGAGGGAGCCGCGAGCAGTACTTC many . TRBJ2-7 TRBV5-1
CASTTGQETQYF TGCGCCAGCACTACCGGACAAGAGACCCAGTACTTC many . TRBJ2-5 TRBV10-2
CASSSRTNEQFF TGTGCCAGCAGTTCTAGAACTAATGAGCAGTTCTTC . . TRBJ2-1 TRBV7-2
CASSYSGGPSSGVNNEQFF TGTGCCAGCAGTTACTCGGGTGGCCCCTCTAGCGGGGTCAACAATGAGCAGTTCTTC few TRBD2 TRBJ2-1 TRBV6-5
CASSSPGGWETQYF TGTGCCAGCAGTTCGCCAGGGGGGTGGGAGACCCAGTACTTC . . TRBJ2-5 TRBV7-2
CASSLGYSSYNEQFF TGCGCCAGCAGCTTGGGATATAGCTCCTACAATGAGCAGTTCTTC many . TRBJ2-1 TRBV5-1
CASSSPGTGREKLFF TGTGCCAGCAGCTCTCCCGGGACAGGGCGTGAAAAACTGTTTTTT . TRBD1 TRBJ1-4 TRBV13
CASSRWSPGELFF TGTGCCAGCAGCAGGTGGTCGCCCGGGGAGCTGTTTTTT few . TRBJ2-2 TRBV3-1
CSVGQNTGELFF TGCAGCGTGGGACAGAACACCGGGGAGCTGTTTTTT many . TRBJ2-2 TRBV29-1
CASSLEQITNTEAFF TGTGCCAGCAGCTTAGAACAGATCACGAACACTGAAGCTTTCTTT . . TRBJ1-1 TRBV11-2
CASSPPGLAGGPTQYF TGTGCCAGCAGCCCACCGGGACTAGCGGGGGGGCCAACGCAGTACTTC . TRBD2 TRBJ2-7 TRBV7-2
CASSSWTSGNNEQFF TGTGCCAGCAGCAGTTGGACTAGCGGAAACAATGAGCAGTTCTTC . . TRBJ2-1 TRBV21-1
CASTRRQHF TGTGCCAGCACTCGGCGCCAGCATTTT few . TRBJ1-5 TRBV28
CASSGGARADTQYF TGTGCCAGCAGTGGGGGGGCAAGGGCAGATACGCAGTATTTT . . TRBJ2-3 TRBV28
CASSPDSTNQPQHF TGTGCCAGCAGTCCCGACAGTACCAATCAGCCCCAGCATTTT many . TRBJ1-5 TRBV7-2
CASSPYFLGTGDNQPQHF TGTGCCAGCTCACCATATTTTTTGGGGACAGGGGATAATCAGCCCCAGCATTTT many TRBD1 TRBJ1-5 TRBV18
CASSQVGTIGSPLHF TGTGCCAGCAGCCAAGTTGGGACAATCGGGTCACCCCTCCACTTT many . TRBJ1-6 TRBV6-1
CASSLQERRNTEAFF TGCGCCAGCAGCTTGCAGGAAAGGCGGAACACTGAAGCTTTCTTT . . TRBJ1-1 TRBV5-1
CASISGNEAFF TGCGCCAGCATCTCGGGGAATGAAGCTTTCTTT many . TRBJ1-1 TRBV5-1
CASSRLAQETQYF TGTGCCAGCAGTCGACTAGCTCAAGAGACCCAGTACTTC few TRBD2 TRBJ2-5 TRBV27
CSARDEDNTQYF TGCAGTGCTAGAGATGAGGATAATACGCAGTATTTT few . TRBJ2-3 TRBV20-1
CASRATGGISQLFF TGTGCCAGCAGGGCTACAGGGGGCATTTCCCAACTGTTTTTT few TRBD1 TRBJ1-4 TRBV12-3/TRBV12-4
CSARLDRVSTDTQYF TGCAGTGCTAGACTTGACAGGGTGAGCACAGATACGCAGTATTTT few TRBD1 TRBJ2-3 TRBV20-1
CASSIHRENTEAFF TGCGCCAGCAGCATTCACAGGGAGAACACTGAAGCTTTCTTT few . TRBJ1-1 TRBV4-3
CASSLAVVRGNTDTQYF TGTGCCAGCAGTTTAGCGGTGGTCAGGGGGAACACAGATACGCAGTATTTT once TRBD1 TRBJ2-3 TRBV12-3/TRBV12-4
CASSLGQAMNTEAFF TGTGCCAGCAGCTTAGGACAGGCAATGAACACTGAAGCTTTCTTT few . TRBJ1-1 TRBV7-2
CASSLRTGRKNNEQFF TGTGCCAGCAGTTTGAGGACAGGACGTAAGAACAATGAGCAGTTCTTC many TRBD1 TRBJ2-1 TRBV12-3/TRBV12-4
CASSPQTGSEQYF TGTGCCAGCAGCCCTCAGACAGGGAGCGAGCAGTACTTC few TRBD1 TRBJ2-7 TRBV16
CASSPPGSHTGDTDTQYF TGTGCCAGCAGCCCTCCGGGATCACACACGGGGGACACAGATACGCAGTATTTT once . TRBJ2-3 TRBV11-1
CASTWGQANEQFF TGTGCCAGCACATGGGGCCAGGCCAATGAGCAGTTCTTC . . TRBJ2-1 TRBV6-2/TRBV6-3
CSVNSGGALETQYF TGCAGCGTTAATAGCGGGGGGGCACTGGAGACCCAGTACTTC many TRBD2 TRBJ2-5 TRBV29-1
CAISESEQKVQGTYNEQFF TGTGCCATCAGTGAGTCGGAACAGAAAGTTCAGGGGACTTACAATGAGCAGTTCTTC many . TRBJ2-1 TRBV10-3
CASSQSLIRTEDYNEQFF TGCGCCAGCAGCCAGTCCCTTATTCGGACCGAAGATTACAATGAGCAGTTCTTC . . TRBJ2-1 TRBV4-3
CASSLLEGLKYEQFF TGTGCCAGCAGTTTATTGGAGGGGCTCAAGTATGAGCAGTTCTTC few . TRBJ2-1 TRBV12-3/TRBV12-4
CASSPWDSPRRNEQFF TGTGCCAGCAGCCCCTGGGACTCCCCACGAAGAAATGAGCAGTTCTTC many . TRBJ2-1 TRBV3-1
CSASPSRSSYNEQFF TGCAGTGCTAGTCCCTCTAGAAGCTCCTACAATGAGCAGTTCTTC . . TRBJ2-1 TRBV20-1
CASSLGGFWASGANVLTF TGTGCCAGCAGTTTAGGAGGGTTTTGGGCCTCTGGGGCCAACGTCCTGACTTTC few . TRBJ2-6 TRBV12-3/TRBV12-4
CSARDFSRLSSYNEQFF TGCAGTGCTAGAGATTTTAGCAGACTGAGCTCCTACAATGAGCAGTTCTTC many . TRBJ2-1 TRBV20-1
CARKGYDLRPGGSQYF TGTGCCAGGAAGGGGTACGACCTAAGACCGGGGGGATCGCAGTATTTT . . TRBJ2-3 TRBV21-1
CASGLSGTGSYNEQFF TGCGCCAGCGGTCTCTCCGGGACAGGCTCCTACAATGAGCAGTTCTTC many TRBD1 TRBJ2-1 TRBV4-3
CSARGAPDTQYF TGCAGTGCCAGGGGGGCTCCAGATACGCAGTATTTT many . TRBJ2-3 TRBV20-1
CASSQLLRDRVGDTQYF TGCGCCAGCAGCCAATTGCTCCGGGACAGGGTCGGAGATACGCAGTATTTT many TRBD1 TRBJ2-3 TRBV4-1
CASSPPGVAYEQYF TGTGCCAGCAGTCCCCCAGGGGTGGCCTACGAGCAGTACTTC . . TRBJ2-7 TRBV12-3/TRBV12-4
CASSQDQAGEGDEQYF TGCGCCAGCAGCCAAGATCAGGCGGGGGAAGGGGACGAGCAGTACTTC . TRBD2 TRBJ2-7 TRBV4-3
CASSALQGGGYTF TGTGCCAGCAGCGCACTGCAGGGTGGTGGCTACACCTTC . . TRBJ1-2 TRBV21-1
CSARLAPYEQYF TGCAGTGCTAGACTAGCCCCCTACGAGCAGTACTTC many . TRBJ2-7 TRBV20-1
CASSPSSGLNYNSPLHF TGCGCCAGCAGCCCGAGCTCAGGGCTCAACTATAATTCACCCCTCCACTTT . . TRBJ1-6 TRBV5-1
CASSLVATGSHQPQHF TGTGCCAGCAGTTTAGTGGCCACAGGGAGCCATCAGCCCCAGCATTTT few . TRBJ1-5 TRBV12-3/TRBV12-4
CASSQAYLGVRSGANVLTF TGCGCCAGCAGCCAAGCTTACTTGGGGGTACGCTCTGGGGCCAACGTCCTGACTTTC . . TRBJ2-6 TRBV4-1
CASNRGEPYEQYF TGTGCCAGCAACAGGGGGGAACCCTACGAGCAGTACTTC . TRBD1 TRBJ2-7 TRBV2
CATSNLYSNQPQHF TGTGCCACCAGCAATCTGTATAGCAATCAGCCCCAGCATTTT . . TRBJ1-5 TRBV15
CASSVGTSGGYEQFF TGTGCCAGCAGCGTAGGGACTAGCGGGGGCTATGAGCAGTTCTTC few TRBD2 TRBJ2-1 TRBV9